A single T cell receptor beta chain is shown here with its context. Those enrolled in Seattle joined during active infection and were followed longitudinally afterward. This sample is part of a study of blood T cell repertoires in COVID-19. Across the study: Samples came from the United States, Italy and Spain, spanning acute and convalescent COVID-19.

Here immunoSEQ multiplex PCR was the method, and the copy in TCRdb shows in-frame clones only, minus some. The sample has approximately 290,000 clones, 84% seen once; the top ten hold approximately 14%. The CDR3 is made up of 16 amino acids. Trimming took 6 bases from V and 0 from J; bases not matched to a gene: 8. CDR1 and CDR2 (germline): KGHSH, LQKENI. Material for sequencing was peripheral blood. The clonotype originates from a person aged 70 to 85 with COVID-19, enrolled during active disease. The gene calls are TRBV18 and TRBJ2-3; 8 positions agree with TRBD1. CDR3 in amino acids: CASSTGTGTSTDTQYF. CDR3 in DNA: TGTGCCAGCTCGACCGGGACAGGCACTAGCACAGATACGCAGTATTTT.